This TCR beta chain was documented in a study of spatial heterogeneity in lung cancer. TCRdb re-derived calls from the 5' RACE reads in MiXCR, one entry per CDR3 protein. Among approximately 66,000 distinct CDR3 sequences listed, approximately 6% were seen once. This clonotype has ten or more counts. The length of the CDR3 is 12 residues. Germline V CDR1 and CDR2: SGHVS, FQNEAQ. Trimming stripped 1 base from V and 4 bases from J, with 5 bases between. As for time point: sample taken at primary tumor resection. The chain employs TRBV7-8 and TRBJ2-7; D gene unclear. This material consisted of PBMCs, taken at surgery. This clonotype originated in a female donor with early-stage non-small cell lung cancer. CDR3 in DNA: TGTGCCAGCAGCTTAGTTAGTTACGAGCAGTACTTC. Translation: CASSLVSYEQYF.